This TCR beta chain was identified during a study of blood T cells in healthy people across ages. Regarding the study as a whole: In the absence of known donor CMV status, changes in expanded clonotypes were possibly confounded. Older individuals had lower TCR beta diversity per million T cells (the decline was roughly linear). Long-lived and aged donors differed, with more naive CD4+ cells and higher diversity in the long-lived.

Points on this clonotype: What it binds is not known.

This CDR3 is built from 14 residues. Between the trimmed V and J ends, which lost 3 bases and 7 bases, there was a span of 16 bases. Germline V lookup: CDR1 MNHEY, CDR2 SMNVEV (reference sequence). Using a J-beta primer mix together with a sample-barcoded 5' primer, a second PCR was run for roughly 6 to 12 cycles. Each cDNA molecule was tagged by a template-switch adaptor with 12 random nucleotides. MiXCR, applied by TCRdb to the 5' RACE reads, yields one record per CDR3 protein. The table lists about 1,400,000 distinct CDR3 sequences, around 55% of them singletons. Material for sequencing was blood. V usage is TRBV27 and J usage is TRBJ2-7; D is uncertain. This clonotype originated in a man aged 18 to 29 in good health. The CDR3 DNA follows: TGTGCCAGCAGTTTGGCGGCGGTTTACAATGAGCAGTACTTC. It translates to CASSLAAVYNEQYF.